This T cell receptor beta chain derives from a study of identical twins. The sample holds many counts of this clonotype. Its matching antigen is unknown. Germline CDR1 MNHNS, CDR2 SASEGT. Trimming at V came to 6 bases and at J to 4 bases, leaving 8 bases not matched to a gene. This CDR3 has 14 amino acids. Points from the study as a whole: Insertions were fewer in abundant cord blood beta clonotypes, whereas memory repertoires showed none of this pattern. Invariant cells of the MAIT and iNKT types might have partly distorted the zero-insertion analyses. Weaker excess twin sharing was seen among beta out-of-frame sequences. Without tracking the same donors, conclusions rested on cross-sectional statistical analysis.

Each CDR3 protein gets one entry after TCRdb re-called the 5' RACE reads with MiXCR. The data show 420,000 or so distinct CDR3 sequences, about a fifth seen once. This clonotype originated in a man aged 50 to 59 in good health. V gene TRBV6-1 combines with J gene TRBJ2-7; TRBD2 aligns across 8 bases. The source material was naive T cells sorted from blood. Here the CDR3 DNA reads TGTGCCAGCAGATCCTTAGCGGGGAGATACGAGCAGTACTTC. This encodes CASRSLAGRYEQYF.